The T cell receptor (beta chain) under discussion was sequenced for a study of blood T cells in healthy people across ages. This clonotype was found once. Its antigen is as yet unknown. Combining a sample-barcoded 5' primer with a J-beta primer mix, a second PCR ran for 7 to 11 cycles. Each CDR3 protein gets one entry after TCRdb re-called the 5' RACE reads with MiXCR. Here the sample spans approximately 670,000 distinct CDR3 sequences, approximately 40% being singletons. Points from the study as a whole: CMV status of donors was not determined, possibly confounding expanded clonotype changes.

Extraction of total RNA produced a minimum of 6 micrograms from each sample. CDR3 length: 17 amino acids. Germline CDR1 reads MGHRA; CDR2 reads YSYEKL. V was pared by 4 bases and J by 0 bases, with 16 bases between. Sequencing was done on a sample of blood. The rearrangement joins TRBV4-1 to TRBJ2-4; D might be TRBD1 (5 bases). The TCR originated in an elderly man in good health. The CDR3 reads CASSPSQRGQAKNIQYF. CDR3 nucleotides: TGCGCCAGCAGCCCCTCACAAAGAGGACAAGCCAAAAACATTCAGTACTTC.